This T cell receptor (beta chain) is drawn from a study of blood T cell repertoires in COVID-19. About the study: Acute-phase and convalescent COVID-19 samples originated in the United States, Italy and Spain. PBMCs, B-cell-depleted T cells, or T cells provided the cDNA or gDNA that made up the material.

Here immunoSEQ multiplex PCR was the method, and the copy in TCRdb shows in-frame clones only, minus some. The sample comprises some 200,000 clones, 70% to 90% of which are singletons, and around 6.5% rests with the top ten. Trimming pared 1 base from V and 3 bases from J, leaving 10 bases between. This CDR3 has 14 amino acids. Germline assignment: CDR1 SGHAT and CDR2 FQNNGV. The chain carries TRBV11-2 and TRBJ2-7, with D possibly matching TRBD2 (6 bases). The sample comprised peripheral blood. This receptor was taken from an elderly man with acute or convalescent COVID-19. The CDR3 bases are TGTGCCAGCAGCTTAGCGGGAGTAGGCTACGAGCAGTACTTC. It translates to CASSLAGVGYEQYF.